A selection of T cell receptor beta chains follows, all from one sample in a study of shared clonotypes between healthy human individuals. The table came from immunoSEQ multiplex PCR; TCRdb's copy has only in-frame clones and leaves some out. Of about 1,500,000 clones in the sample, over 95% are singletons; the top ten hold roughly 1.2%. The sample was naive CD4+ T cells sorted from blood. These receptors were taken from a man aged 25 to 40 in good health. CDR3s include the opening cysteine and the closing phenylalanine or tryptophan. A D gene is named only where the DNA matches it firmly. Only part of the rows carry a size: once, few, many, or a class if the clone is expanded.

V gene	J gene	D gene	clone size	CDR3 protein	CDR3 DNA
TRBV4-1	TRBJ2-2	TRBD2	NA	CASSQEGVTSANTGELFF	TGCGCCAGCAGCCAAGAAGGTGTGACTAGCGCGAACACCGGGGAGCTGTTTTTT
TRBV6-5	TRBJ2-7	TRBD1	NA	CASRDAGGFSYEQYF	TGTGCCAGCAGGGATGCAGGGGGTTTCTCCTACGAGCAGTACTTC
TRBV4-3	TRBJ2-7	TRBD2	NA	CASSQVGGSRSYEQYF	TGCGCCAGCAGCCAAGTGGGCGGGAGTCGTTCCTACGAGCAGTACTTC
TRBV5-1	TRBJ1-1	NA	NA	CASSLDSVLNTEAFF	TGCGCCAGCAGCTTGGACAGTGTGTTGAACACTGAAGCTTTCTTT
TRBV28	TRBJ2-1	NA	NA	CASSLSIKGLPYNEQFF	TGTGCCAGCAGTTTATCCATCAAGGGACTCCCCTACAATGAGCAGTTCTTC
TRBV19	TRBJ2-1	NA	NA	CASSMVDGRREQFF	TGTGCCAGTAGTATGGTGGATGGGCGGCGTGAGCAGTTCTTC
TRBV7-9	TRBJ2-2	NA	NA	CASSFPITGELFF	TGTGCCAGCAGCTTTCCGATAACCGGGGAGCTGTTTTTT
TRBV4-2	TRBJ2-1	TRBD2	NA	CASSRSGTSGSSYNEQFF	TGTGCCAGCAGCCGGTCCGGGACTAGCGGGTCGTCCTACAATGAGCAGTTCTTC
TRBV9	TRBJ2-1	NA	NA	CASSARTYRGIYNEQFF	TGTGCCAGCAGTGCCCGGACTTACCGGGGGATATACAATGAGCAGTTCTTC
TRBV19	TRBJ2-5	NA	NA	CASSPRIGLETQYF	TGTGCCAGTAGTCCACGGATAGGGTTGGAGACCCAGTACTTC
TRBV2	TRBJ2-3	TRBD2	NA	CASSEFGLAEDTQYF	TGTGCCAGCAGTGAATTCGGACTAGCGGAAGATACGCAGTATTTT
TRBV19	TRBJ1-2	NA	NA	CATGRQRYGYTF	TGTGCCACGGGGCGGCAGCGCTATGGCTACACCTTC
TRBV5-1	TRBJ2-5	NA	NA	CASSLETVIQETQYF	TGCGCCAGCAGCTTGGAGACAGTTATCCAAGAGACCCAGTACTTC
TRBV5-5	TRBJ2-7	TRBD2	NA	CASSTLAGSYEQYF	TGTGCCAGCAGCACCCTAGCGGGTAGTTACGAGCAGTACTTC
TRBV6-1	TRBJ2-3	TRBD2	NA	CASKLSGPSTDTQYF	TGTGCCAGCAAACTTAGCGGGCCGAGCACAGATACGCAGTATTTT
TRBV7-3	TRBJ1-1	NA	NA	CASSTGVGLQAFF	TGTGCCAGCAGCACGGGGGTAGGGCTCCAAGCTTTCTTT
TRBV11-2	TRBJ2-7	TRBD2	NA	CASSKASGSLFRSYEQYF	TGTGCCAGCAGTAAGGCTAGCGGGTCCCTTTTCCGGTCCTACGAGCAGTACTTC
TRBV10-3	TRBJ2-7	NA	NA	CAISPGTDEQYF	TGTGCCATCAGCCCAGGGACTGATGAGCAGTACTTC
TRBV29-1	TRBJ1-1	TRBD1	once	CSGALTGANTEAFF	TGCAGCGGCGCCTTAACAGGGGCGAACACTGAAGCTTTCTTT
TRBV5-1	TRBJ2-7	TRBD1	NA	CASSHGTGGTYEQYF	TGCGCCAGCAGCCACGGGACAGGGGGCACCTACGAGCAGTACTTC
TRBV5-1	TRBJ2-7	TRBD2	NA	CASSLGAPLAGVYEQYF	TGCGCCAGCAGCTTGGGAGCCCCCCTAGCGGGAGTATACGAGCAGTACTTC
TRBV11-2	TRBJ2-3	NA	NA	CASSLRPGEQGPRDTQYF	TGTGCCAGCAGCCTAAGACCCGGTGAACAGGGACCACGGGATACGCAGTATTTT
TRBV27	TRBJ2-2	TRBD2	NA	CARPVRTSARLGGELFF	TGTGCCAGACCAGTGCGGACTAGTGCGCGATTAGGCGGGGAGCTGTTTTTT
TRBV9	TRBJ2-7	NA	NA	CASGGGGFSYEQYF	TGTGCCAGCGGAGGAGGGGGGTTCTCCTACGAGCAGTACTTC
TRBV6-5	TRBJ1-5	TRBD1	NA	CASSRTGASNQPQHF	TGTGCCAGCAGCCGGACAGGTGCTAGCAATCAGCCCCAGCATTTT
TRBV5-1	TRBJ2-1	TRBD2	NA	CASRSAGYSYNEQFF	TGCGCCAGCAGGTCAGCGGGATACTCCTACAATGAGCAGTTCTTC
TRBV5-1	TRBJ2-4	NA	NA	CASSFSPWAKNIQYF	TGCGCCAGCAGCTTTAGCCCCTGGGCCAAAAACATTCAGTACTTC
TRBV10-3	TRBJ2-5	TRBD1	NA	CAISGGQGEVPQYF	TGTGCCATCAGTGGGGGACAGGGCGAAGTGCCCCAGTACTTC
TRBV2	TRBJ2-5	NA	once	CASSDLRGRQETQYF	TGTGCCAGCAGTGACTTAAGAGGGCGGCAAGAGACCCAGTACTTC
TRBV28	TRBJ2-1	NA	NA	CASSPGVLVHEQFF	TGTGCCAGCAGTCCGGGAGTATTGGTCCATGAGCAGTTCTTC
TRBV28	TRBJ2-7	TRBD1	NA	CASSSPLGQYYEQYF	TGTGCCAGCAGTTCGCCCCTGGGACAGTACTACGAGCAGTACTTC
TRBV19	TRBJ2-7	NA	NA	CASSPNRVPYEQYF	TGTGCCAGTAGTCCGAACAGGGTTCCCTACGAGCAGTACTTC
TRBV5-4	TRBJ2-6	TRBD1	NA	CASSLRDRGPWANVLTF	TGTGCCAGCAGCTTGAGGGACAGGGGGCCCTGGGCCAACGTCCTGACTTTC
TRBV2	TRBJ2-3	NA	NA	CASSQNQDTDTQYF	TGTGCCAGCAGCCAGAATCAGGATACAGATACGCAGTATTTT
TRBV7-2	TRBJ2-7	NA	NA	CASSFQGSSYEQYF	TGTGCCAGCAGCTTTCAAGGTTCCTCCTACGAGCAGTACTTC
TRBV15	TRBJ2-3	TRBD1	NA	CATSRDPPTGSVGTDTQYF	TGTGCCACCAGCAGAGATCCCCCGACAGGGAGTGTGGGCACAGATACGCAGTATTTT
TRBV5-1	TRBJ1-2	TRBD1	once	CASSLARGDRGIYGYTF	TGCGCCAGCAGCTTGGCCCGCGGGGACAGGGGGATTTATGGCTACACCTTC
TRBV19	TRBJ2-7	NA	NA	CASSPKGSVGYEQYF	TGTGCCAGTAGTCCTAAGGGGTCAGTTGGCTACGAGCAGTACTTC
TRBV20-1	TRBJ2-1	NA	NA	CSATRSDEQFF	TGCAGTGCCACCCGTAGTGATGAGCAGTTCTTC
TRBV6-1	TRBJ1-2	NA	NA	CASSEAQGRSSYGYTF	TGTGCCAGCAGTGAAGCCCAGGGGAGATCGAGCTATGGCTACACCTTC
TRBV2	TRBJ2-7	NA	NA	CASSEYPSYDRSSYEQYF	TGTGCCAGCAGTGAATACCCATCATATGACAGATCCTCCTACGAGCAGTACTTC
TRBV6-1	TRBJ2-7	TRBD1	NA	CAIQIQGASGYEQYF	TGTGCCATTCAAATCCAGGGGGCCTCAGGGTACGAGCAGTACTTC
TRBV28	TRBJ1-1	TRBD1	NA	CASSLIGTGETEAFF	TGTGCCAGCAGTTTGATAGGGACAGGGGAAACTGAAGCTTTCTTT
TRBV5-1	TRBJ1-2	NA	NA	CASSATGGNYGYTF	TGCGCCAGCAGCGCCACAGGAGGGAACTATGGCTACACCTTC
TRBV2	TRBJ1-2	NA	NA	CASSDRTVNYGYTF	TGTGCCAGCAGCGACCGGACAGTAAACTATGGCTACACCTTC
TRBV28	TRBJ2-7	NA	NA	CASSLAGFTYEQYF	TGTGCCAGCAGTCTGGCGGGTTTCACCTACGAGCAGTACTTC
TRBV29-1	TRBJ2-5	NA	NA	CSVGLLGIQTQYF	TGCAGCGTTGGGCTCCTAGGGATACAGACCCAGTACTTC
TRBV10-1	TRBJ2-7	NA	NA	CASSDWEEPYEQYF	TGCGCCAGCAGTGATTGGGAGGAGCCCTACGAGCAGTACTTC
TRBV5-6	TRBJ1-1	NA	NA	CASSLSGVRAFF	TGTGCCAGCAGCTTGTCGGGGGTCAGAGCTTTCTTT